The entry that follows covers one TCR beta chain sequence. CDR3 size: 13 residues. Between the trimmed V and J ends, which lost 6 bases and 0 bases, there was a span of 6 bases. Germline lookup yields CDR1 MDHEN and CDR2 SYDVKM. The data stem from a study of blood T cell repertoires in COVID-19. Under the authors' procedure: It was from reference gene primer amplification that nucleated cell counts were estimated. Data came from immunoSEQ multiplex PCR; TCRdb stores just in-frame clones and leaves some out. Clonal size and the V and J genes are those of that table, whereas D and trimming came from the DNA. The sample contains just under 35,000 clones, around 87% of which appear only once.

Sequenced input: peripheral blood. The source of this sequence is a human donor in a cohort sampled during active COVID-19. The chain has TRBV28 and TRBJ1-3; possibly TRBD1 for D (6 bases). This CDR3 reads CASRQGSGNTIYF. The CDR3 DNA reads TGTGCCAGCAGACAGGGCTCTGGAAACACCATATATTTT.